This T cell receptor beta chain was obtained from a study of beta chain features in type 1 diabetes. Background on the study: No age, gender or cell yield differences were seen between patients and healthy donors.

Study-wide results and limits: For Type 1 diabetes patients, all four CD4+ subsets carried TCRB CDR3s that were moderately but significantly shorter.

Of note for this clone: Its antigen is not known.

The V gene end was trimmed by 3 bases and the J gene end by 5 bases; junction bases not matched to a gene: 10. CDR3 length: 15 residues. Germline V gives CDR1 GTSNPN, CDR2 SVGIG (reference sequence). Expressed TCRB transcripts were sequenced, since all the RNA that had been isolated was reverse transcribed. Sequenced naive, central memory and regulatory T cell samples produced an average of approximately 3.8 million reads. Sequencing was performed with immunoSEQ multiplex PCR; in TCRdb, only in-frame clones are kept and a portion is missing. In the table there are a few hundred thousand clones, 9.5% to 13% of which are singletons. Sorted CD4+ subsets: naive, central memory, regulatory, stem cell-like memory (CD45RO/CCR7/CD25/CD127/CD95/CD27 panel).

Sequencing was performed on naive CD4+ T cells from blood. The TCR originated in a young man with type 1 diabetes. J is TRBJ2-3 and V is TRBV30, with 8 bases identical to TRBD1. In DNA form, the CDR3 reads TGTGCCTGGAGCCTAGGCAGGGGGCATGGAGATACGCAGTATTTT. Encoded protein: CAWSLGRGHGDTQYF.